This T cell receptor beta chain was captured by sequencing in a study of cytomegalovirus exposure and HLA in healthy donors (dated by TCRdb to about 2017). Looking at the study overall: According to a later analysis, the 120 or so validation repertoires were produced on the same platform as the approximately 690 repertoires of the first cohort. The aim of the study was to test whether cataloging public T cell receptors could identify signatures of past pathogen exposure. Along with the roughly 610-subject first cohort, a separate validation cohort of some 130 different subjects was used. High-throughput TCR immunosequencing, statistical association of individual TCRs with disease status, and machine learning were combined to predict cytomegalovirus infection status.

On this clone: Which antigen it targets is not known. Base qualities are not at hand, and no much larger clone is one base apart.

Taken from the germline V gene, the CDR1 and CDR2 loops are SGHVS and FQNEAQ. After removal of 4 bases from V and 3 bases from J, the junction retains 6 bases not matched to a gene. CDR3 length: 14 amino acids, cysteine to phenylalanine. The entry retains the CDR3 DNA only, 42 bases that are in frame from base 1. The donors were included in the validation cohort of 130 or so subjects, a group kept apart from the approximately 650-subject first cohort. Library method: the immunoSEQ multiplex PCR assay. On the authors' methods: A statistical classification framework was built for diagnosing cytomegalovirus status from the catalog of TCR beta chain sequences. Drawn from immuneACCESS, this table holds only the in-frame rearrangements with V and J called that TCRdb kept. Clones are partly lost; checked studies trace under half to an unresolved V gene and leave the rest unexplained. V and J calls and clone size are those listed in that table; D and trimming were worked out from the DNA. This sample lists a few hundred thousand clones; about nine tenths were detected once. Clones ranked in the top ten supply 3.1% of the sample.

The investigation overall reported the following: A total of 150 to 200 TCR beta chains were listed by the study as associated with cytomegalovirus. The classifier was reported to diagnose cytomegalovirus status with high specificity and sensitivity in both the original cohort and the validation cohort. A later analysis lacked HLA typing for the validation cohort, so it scored co-occurrence in that cohort across all 120 or so repertoires. The authors suggested that the approach could potentially be generalized to other disease states and immunological phenotypes. Across donors, most TCR sequences were observed very rarely, whereas some public TCRs were present in many individuals. Three of the identified cytomegalovirus-associated TCR beta chains were confirmed in vitro to be specific for cytomegalovirus antigens. In a later analysis, TCRs clustered in the first cohort were found to also tend to co-occur in the roughly 120 validation repertoires, with roughly 93% of cluster scores above 0.

This chain is built from TRBV7-8 and TRBJ2-7; 7 of the junction bases match TRBD1. Sequencing was done on a sample of PBMCs. This clonotype was sampled from a woman younger than 45 in good health and CMV-seronegative. The nucleotide sequence reads as follows: TGTGCCAGCAGCTCAAGACAGGGTCTCTACGAGCAGTACTTC. This encodes CASSSRQGLYEQYF. The full variable domain, with segments outside the CDR3 supplied by the reference TRBV7-8 and TRBJ2-7 proteins, appears as GAGVSQSPRYKVAKRGQDVALRCDPISGHVSLFWYQQALGQGPEFLTYFQNEAQLDKSGLPSDRFFAERPEGSVSTLKIQRTQQEDSAVYLCASSSRQGLYEQYFGPGTRLTVT.